This T cell receptor beta chain was recovered during a study of T cell repertoires in cytomegalovirus infection. Study-wide context: Recently described HLA-C-restricted plus well-studied HLA-B-restricted CMV epitopes were used. In public TCR beta signatures, there were indications of both CMV infection and matching HLA type. Study results and limitations: The ex vivo response was dominated by HLA-C-restricted CMV-specific TCR beta clonotypes. The cumulative frequency of public TCR beta families distinguished individuals who carried CMV together with the relevant HLA.

Using its own MiXCR run on the reads, TCRdb lists one record per CDR3 protein. The sample contains roughly 990,000 distinct CDR3 sequences, roughly 31% of which appear only once. Of note for this clonotype: The antigen is undetermined.

V lost 2 bases to trimming and J lost 5 bases, with 10 bases between them. CDR1 SGHKS and CDR2 YYEKEE come from the germline V gene (reference sequence). The CDR3 has 13 residues. This specimen consisted of cultured CD8+ T cells from PBMCs, obtained from culture after CMV antigen stimulation. The clonotype originates from a human donor in good health (CMV status not recorded). Some clones in this sample may be carry-over from other donors' samples. This rearrangement joins TRBV5-5 to TRBJ1-2; D unresolved. CDR3 DNA sequence: TGTGCCAGCAGCTTCGAGGTTAATTATGGCTACACCTTC. It translates to CASSFEVNYGYTF.